These T cell receptor beta chains were read from a single sample in a study of shared clonotypes between healthy human individuals. Only in-frame clones appear in the TCRdb table, and some are missing; sequencing was by immunoSEQ multiplex PCR. This table has 2 million to 2.5 million clones, approximately 95% appearing once. Sequences were obtained from naive CD8+ T cells sorted from blood. All receptors derive from a man between 18 and 29 years old in good health. CDR3s include the opening cysteine and the closing phenylalanine or tryptophan. The D gene is left open where the match is weak. Clone size is stated in some rows and not others, as once, few, many or a class when expanded.

D gene,J gene,clone size,V gene,CDR3 protein,CDR3 DNA
-,TRBJ1-1,-,TRBV6-1,CASSERGQSNTEAFF,TGTGCCAGCAGTGAAAGGGGACAATCGAACACTGAAGCTTTCTTT
-,TRBJ1-2,-,TRBV27,CASSFGGDLFGYTF,TGTGCCAGCAGTTTCGGAGGGGATCTCTTTGGCTACACCTTC
-,TRBJ1-6,-,TRBV2,CASSAGYNSPLHF,TGTGCCAGCAGTGCCGGATATAATTCACCCCTCCACTTT
-,TRBJ2-7,once,TRBV11-1,CASSRPTGAYEQYF,TGTGCCAGCAGCCGGCCGACAGGCGCCTACGAGCAGTACTTC
-,TRBJ2-2,-,TRBV27,CASSPDGSGELFF,TGTGCCAGCAGCCCCGATGGGAGCGGGGAGCTGTTTTTT
TRBD1,TRBJ1-4,-,TRBV2,CASSADREGGYGEKLFF,TGTGCCAGCAGCGCAGACAGGGAAGGGGGGTATGGTGAAAAACTGTTTTTT
-,TRBJ2-7,-,TRBV4-1,CASSQEKSSYEQYF,TGCGCCAGCAGCCAAGAAAAGAGCTCCTACGAGCAGTACTTC
-,TRBJ2-7,-,TRBV5-6,CASSSHMGVNYEQYF,TGTGCCAGCAGCTCACATATGGGGGTAAACTACGAGCAGTACTTC
-,TRBJ2-1,-,TRBV13,CASSLGTNHEQFF,TGTGCCAGCAGCTTAGGGACGAACCATGAGCAGTTCTTC
-,TRBJ2-2,-,TRBV30,CAWSVVYSGELFF,TGTGCCTGGAGTGTGGTCTATAGCGGGGAGCTGTTTTTT
-,TRBJ2-7,-,TRBV5-4,CASSYGLYEQYF,TGTGCCAGCAGCTACGGCCTGTACGAGCAGTACTTC
TRBD1,TRBJ2-4,-,TRBV7-2,CASSRLMWTGKNIQYF,TGTGCCAGCAGCCGATTGATGTGGACAGGCAAAAACATTCAGTACTTC
TRBD1,TRBJ2-7,-,TRBV7-7,CASSLNIEQGLYEQYF,TGTGCTAGCAGCTTGAATATCGAACAGGGGCTCTACGAGCAGTACTTC
-,TRBJ2-2,once,TRBV5-1,CASSSGTIVPNTGELFF,TGCGCCAGCAGCTCCGGGACGATCGTCCCGAACACCGGGGAGCTGTTTTTT
-,TRBJ1-1,-,TRBV15,CATSDNQNTEAFF,TGTGCCACCTCGGATAATCAGAACACTGAAGCTTTCTTT
TRBD2,TRBJ2-5,once,TRBV2,CASSEASGRVETQYF,TGTGCCAGCAGTGAGGCTAGCGGGCGGGTGGAGACCCAGTACTTC
-,TRBJ2-2,-,TRBV18,CASSPRTGTLGTGELFF,TGTGCCAGCTCACCAAGAACAGGGACGTTGGGCACCGGGGAGCTGTTTTTT